This is a list of T cell receptor beta chains from one sample in a study of CD8 T cells in ankylosing spondylitis. TCRdb recomputed calls from the 5' RACE reads with MiXCR, one row per CDR3 protein. The data contain 150,000 to 200,000 distinct CDR3 sequences, around 10% of them singletons. The specimen sequenced was blood, either unsorted or a sorted T cell fraction (not recorded which). Receptors were obtained from a male donor with ankylosing spondylitis or in good health (not recorded which). CDR3s include the opening cysteine and the closing phenylalanine or tryptophan. The D gene is left open where the match is weak. The size field is filled for only some rows; it gives once, few, many or a size class.

j_call,d_call,v_call,clone_size,cdr3_nt,cdr3_aa
TRBJ1-2,-,TRBV20-1,-,TGCAGTGCTAGAGGTGGGGGTATCGACTATGGCTACACCTTC,CSARGGGIDYGYTF
TRBJ2-2,TRBD1,TRBV6-1,many,TGTGCCAGCACCAGACAGGGGGATCCCGGGGAGCTGTTTTTT,CASTRQGDPGELFF
TRBJ1-4,-,TRBV13,many,TGTGCCAGCAGCTTATTCCAGAATGAAAAACTGTTTTTT,CASSLFQNEKLFF
TRBJ2-2,TRBD1,TRBV5-1,few,TGCGCCAGCACCCCTACGACAGGGGGTTCAGGGGAGCTGTTTTTT,CASTPTTGGSGELFF
TRBJ1-4,-,TRBV7-8,many,TGTGCCAGCAGTTCCTGGGGGACTAATGAAAAACTGTTTTTT,CASSSWGTNEKLFF
TRBJ2-1,TRBD2,TRBV24-1,many,TGTGCCACCAGTGACCCCGCGGCGGGGGGTGAGCAGTTCTTC,CATSDPAAGGEQFF
TRBJ1-5,-,TRBV12-3/TRBV12-4,many,TGTGCCAGCAGTTCAGGACCCAAGAGTCAGCCCCAGCATTTT,CASSSGPKSQPQHF
TRBJ2-1,-,TRBV5-6,many,TGTGCCAGCACCCTACCAGGGGAAGGAAATGAGCAGTTCTTC,CASTLPGEGNEQFF
TRBJ2-3,-,TRBV13,few,TGTGCCGCCCGGGCGAGCTCAGCAGATACGCAGTATTTT,CAARASSADTQYF
TRBJ2-3,-,TRBV24-1,many,TGTGCCACCAGTGATCCGACGGTGACTAGCACAGATACGCAGTATTTT,CATSDPTVTSTDTQYF
TRBJ2-7,-,TRBV29-1,many,TGCAGCGTTCACTCCGGGGGACACGAGCAGTACTTC,CSVHSGGHEQYF
TRBJ1-3,-,TRBV12-3/TRBV12-4,-,TGTGCCAGCACCCTCGGGACCTCTGGAAACACCATATATTTT,CASTLGTSGNTIYF
TRBJ2-5,TRBD2,TRBV20-1,many,TGCAGTGCAACACCGGTGGGACTAGCGGAGCAAGAGACCCAGTACTTC,CSATPVGLAEQETQYF
TRBJ1-1,TRBD1,TRBV29-1,many,TGCAGCGCAAACGGACAGGGCGACACTGAAGCTTTCTTT,CSANGQGDTEAFF
TRBJ2-3,TRBD2,TRBV5-1,many,TGCGCCAGCAGCTTGGAGGGACTAGCGGGAGTGGATACGCAGTATTTT,CASSLEGLAGVDTQYF
TRBJ2-3,-,TRBV24-1,many,TGTGCCACCAGCAGAGATAGCACAGATACGCAGTATTTT,CATSRDSTDTQYF
TRBJ2-7,-,TRBV5-1,-,TGCGCCAGCAGCTTAACCTCTCAGGGGGAGCAGTACTTC,CASSLTSQGEQYF
TRBJ2-6,TRBD1,TRBV3-1,many,TGTGCCAGCAGCCAACATCCGGGACAGAGCTCTGGGGCCAACGTCCTGACTTTC,CASSQHPGQSSGANVLTF
TRBJ2-2,TRBD1,TRBV6-1,many,TGTGCCAGCAGAGGACCTAGACAGGGGGCAGAGTCCGGGGAGCTGTTTTTT,CASRGPRQGAESGELFF
TRBJ1-2,-,TRBV4-3,-,TGCGCCAGCAGCCAAGATTTCGGACTCTACGATGGCTACACCTTC,CASSQDFGLYDGYTF
TRBJ2-5,-,TRBV20-1,-,TGCAGTGCTAGAGGTCTGGGGGGAAGCACCAGGGAGACCCAGTACTTC,CSARGLGGSTRETQYF
TRBJ2-7,TRBD2,TRBV20-1,-,TGCAGTGCTAGAGGGCTAGCGGGGAGGGAGTCCTACGAGCAGTACTTC,CSARGLAGRESYEQYF
TRBJ2-5,-,TRBV20-1,few,TGCAGTGCTAGAGATCTGAGGGGCCAAGAGACCCAGTACTTC,CSARDLRGQETQYF
TRBJ2-1,-,TRBV5-1,many,TGCGCCAGCAGCTTGGACTTTAATGAGCAGTTCTTC,CASSLDFNEQFF
TRBJ2-7,-,TRBV9,many,TGTGCCAGCAGCGTAGAGGGGTCCTCCTACGAGCAGTACTTC,CASSVEGSSYEQYF
TRBJ2-7,TRBD2,TRBV7-8,many,TGTGCCAGCAGCTTAAACCCGGGACTAGGAATTTCCTACGAGCAGTACTTC,CASSLNPGLGISYEQYF
TRBJ2-2,-,TRBV19,-,TGTGCCAGTCTTGGACGGGGGAGGACCGGGGAGCTGTTTTTT,CASLGRGRTGELFF
TRBJ2-3,TRBD1,TRBV5-6,many,TGTGCCAGCAGCTTCCCAAGGGGGCTAGGAGATACGCAGTATTTT,CASSFPRGLGDTQYF
TRBJ1-5,-,TRBV7-2,few,TGTGCCAGCAGTCGAACACGGGATAGCAATCAGCCCCAGCATTTT,CASSRTRDSNQPQHF
TRBJ1-5,-,TRBV6-5,many,TGTGCCAGCAGTTCAGGGAGCGGCAATCAGCCCCAGCATTTT,CASSSGSGNQPQHF
TRBJ2-5,-,TRBV7-2,once,TGTGCCAGCAGCTTAGGGGCAGGTCTCCAAGAGACCCAGTACTTC,CASSLGAGLQETQYF
TRBJ2-1,TRBD2,TRBV12-3/TRBV12-4,many,TGTGCCAGCAGTTTAGGGGGGGGACTAGCGGGAGACAATGAGCAGTTCTTC,CASSLGGGLAGDNEQFF
TRBJ1-6,-,TRBV6-5,-,TGTGCCAGCAGTTACTCGAGGCGGGGCGGGGGCGGGAGAGATTCACCCCTCCACTTT,CASSYSRRGGGGRDSPLHF
TRBJ1-1,-,TRBV7-6,many,TGTGCCAGCAGGAAACAGGCGAACACTGAAGCTTTCTTT,CASRKQANTEAFF
TRBJ2-5,-,TRBV5-1,many,TGCGCCAGCAGCTTCAGGGGTGGTCAAGAGACCCAGTACTTC,CASSFRGGQETQYF
TRBJ2-5,-,TRBV5-1,many,TGCGCCAGCAGCTTGGAAGGCCCCTCGACCCAGTACTTC,CASSLEGPSTQYF
TRBJ2-3,-,TRBV3-1,-,TGTGCCAGCAGCCAAGAGGACGGTGGAGGAGGAGATACGCAGTATTTT,CASSQEDGGGGDTQYF
TRBJ2-1,TRBD2,TRBV7-9,once,TGTGCCAGCAGCGTGACTAGCGGAAACACCTACAATGAGCAGTTCTTC,CASSVTSGNTYNEQFF
TRBJ2-7,TRBD1,TRBV10-3,many,TGTGCCGTCCAACCCGGACAGGGAATCCACGAGCAGTACTTC,CAVQPGQGIHEQYF
TRBJ2-3,TRBD1,TRBV4-1,few,TGCGCCAGCAGCCAAGAGGGGACAGGGTTCACAGATACGCAGTATTTT,CASSQEGTGFTDTQYF
TRBJ1-4,-,TRBV20-1,-,TGCAGTGCGGATATCGGAGCAACTAATGAAAAACTGTTTTTT,CSADIGATNEKLFF
TRBJ1-1,-,TRBV29-1,-,TGCAGCGTTGTGGTGGCAGCAGGAGGTACTGAAGCTTTCTTT,CSVVVAAGGTEAFF
TRBJ2-4,-,TRBV5-1,-,TGCGCCAGCAGCGTCCAAGGACCAACAGGGATGAAAAACATTCAGTACTTC,CASSVQGPTGMKNIQYF
TRBJ2-7,-,TRBV20-1,few,TGCAGTGCTGCGGACCCAGGAGCTTACGAGCAGTACTTC,CSAADPGAYEQYF
TRBJ2-5,-,TRBV11-2,-,TGTACCAGCAGCTTGGATCCGGGACCCCGGAAGACCCAGTACTTC,CTSSLDPGPRKTQYF
TRBJ1-3,-,TRBV15,-,TGTGCCACCAGCAGAGTCGCGGGGGCTGCTGGAAACACCATATATTTT,CATSRVAGAAGNTIYF
TRBJ2-3,-,TRBV6-2/TRBV6-3,few,TGTGCCAGCAGTGCCCGAGGTCCGTGGGATACGCAGTATTTT,CASSARGPWDTQYF
TRBJ2-3,TRBD2,TRBV6-1,many,TGTGCCAGCAGTCCCCGGACTAGGGACACAGATACGCAGTATTTT,CASSPRTRDTDTQYF